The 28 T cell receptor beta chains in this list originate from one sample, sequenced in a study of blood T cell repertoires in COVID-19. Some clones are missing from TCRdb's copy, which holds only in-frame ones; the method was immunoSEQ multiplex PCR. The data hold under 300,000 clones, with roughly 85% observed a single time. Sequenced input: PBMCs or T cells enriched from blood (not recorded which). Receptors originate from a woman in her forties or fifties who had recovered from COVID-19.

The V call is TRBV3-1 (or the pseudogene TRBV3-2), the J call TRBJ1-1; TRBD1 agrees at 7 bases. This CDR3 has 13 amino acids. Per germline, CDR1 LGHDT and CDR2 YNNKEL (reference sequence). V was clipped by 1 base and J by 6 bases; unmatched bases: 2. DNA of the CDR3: TGTGCCAGCAGCCAAGCCAGGGGGTCTGAAGCTTTCTTT. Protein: CASSQARGSEAFF.

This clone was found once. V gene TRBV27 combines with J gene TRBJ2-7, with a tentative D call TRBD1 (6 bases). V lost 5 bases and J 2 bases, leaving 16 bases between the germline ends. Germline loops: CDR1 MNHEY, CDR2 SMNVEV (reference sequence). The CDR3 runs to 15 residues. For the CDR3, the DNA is TGTGCCAGCAGTCTGACCCCCCAGGGGACCTACGAGCAGTACTTC. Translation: CASSLTPQGTYEQYF.

The CDR3, as DNA: TGTGCCAGCAGATACAGGGGGACTCAACCCTACGAGCAGTACTTC. Translation: CASRYRGTQPYEQYF. The chain is built from TRBV28 and TRBJ2-7; the match to TRBD1 covers 8 bases. V trimming: 6 bases; J trimming: 2 bases; junction bases outside the gene matches: 9. CDR3 length equals 15 residues. Per the germline V gene, CDR1 is MDHEN and CDR2 is SYDVKM. Full variable domain (remainder filled in from reference TRBV28 and TRBJ2-7): DVKVTQSSRYLVKRTGEKVFLECVQDMDHENMFWYRQDPGLGLRLIYFSYDVKMKEKGDIPEGYSVSREKKERFSLILESASTNQTSMYLCASRYRGTQPYEQYFGPGTRLTVT.

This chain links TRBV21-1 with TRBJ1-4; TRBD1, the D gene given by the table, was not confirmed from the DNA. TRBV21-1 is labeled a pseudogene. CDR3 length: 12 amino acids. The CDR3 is CASSRYGTVLFF. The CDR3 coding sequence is TGTGCCAGCAGCAGGTATGGGACAGTTCTGTTTTTT.

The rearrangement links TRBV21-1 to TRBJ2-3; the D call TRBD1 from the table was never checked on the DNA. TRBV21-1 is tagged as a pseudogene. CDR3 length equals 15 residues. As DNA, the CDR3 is TGTGCCAGCAGCAAATGGCAGGGAAGCACAGATACGCAGTATTTT. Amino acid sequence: CASSKWQGSTDTQYF.

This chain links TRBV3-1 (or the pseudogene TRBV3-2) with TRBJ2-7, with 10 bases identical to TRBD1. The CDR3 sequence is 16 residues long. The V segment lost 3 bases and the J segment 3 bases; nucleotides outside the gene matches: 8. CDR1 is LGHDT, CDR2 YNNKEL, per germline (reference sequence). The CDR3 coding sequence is TGTGCCAGCAGCCACCTCGACAGGGGGCGCAACTACGAGCAGTACTTC. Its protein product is CASSHLDRGRNYEQYF.

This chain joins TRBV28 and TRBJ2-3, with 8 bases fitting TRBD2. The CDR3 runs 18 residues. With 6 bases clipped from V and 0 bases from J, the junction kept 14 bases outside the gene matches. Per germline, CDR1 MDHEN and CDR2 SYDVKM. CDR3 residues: CASRVLSGSSSSTDTQYF. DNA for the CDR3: TGTGCCAGCAGGGTCTTAAGCGGGAGCTCGTCTAGCACAGATACGCAGTATTTT.

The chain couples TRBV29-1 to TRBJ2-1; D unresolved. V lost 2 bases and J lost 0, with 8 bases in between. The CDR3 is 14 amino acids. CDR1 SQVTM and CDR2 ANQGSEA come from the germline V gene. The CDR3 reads CSVERVSSYNEQFF. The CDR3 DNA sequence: TGCAGCGTTGAACGGGTAAGCTCCTACAATGAGCAGTTCTTC.

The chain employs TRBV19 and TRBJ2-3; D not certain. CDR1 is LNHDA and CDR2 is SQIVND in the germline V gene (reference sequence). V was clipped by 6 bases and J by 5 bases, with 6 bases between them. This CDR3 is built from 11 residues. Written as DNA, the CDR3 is TGTGCCAGTAGCAGTGGAGATACGCAGTATTTT. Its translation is CASSSGDTQYF.

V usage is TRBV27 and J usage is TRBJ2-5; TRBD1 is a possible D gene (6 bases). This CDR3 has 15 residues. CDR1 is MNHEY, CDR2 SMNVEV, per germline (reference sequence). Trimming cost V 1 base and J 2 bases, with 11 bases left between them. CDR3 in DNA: TGTGCCAGCAGTTTATTCCCCACAGGGCAAGAGACCCAGTACTTC. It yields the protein CASSLFPTGQETQYF.

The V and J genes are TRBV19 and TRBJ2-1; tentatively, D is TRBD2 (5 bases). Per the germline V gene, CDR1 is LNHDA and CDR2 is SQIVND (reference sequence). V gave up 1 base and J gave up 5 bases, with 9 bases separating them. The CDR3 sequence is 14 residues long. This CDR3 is CASSIGVGDNEQFF. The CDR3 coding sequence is TGTGCCAGTAGTATAGGGGTCGGGGACAATGAGCAGTTCTTC.

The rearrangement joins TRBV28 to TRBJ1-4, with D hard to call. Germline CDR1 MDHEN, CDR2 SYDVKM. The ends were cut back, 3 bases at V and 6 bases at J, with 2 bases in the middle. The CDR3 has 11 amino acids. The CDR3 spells CASSFYEKLFF. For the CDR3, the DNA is TGTGCCAGCAGTTTCTATGAAAAACTGTTTTTT.

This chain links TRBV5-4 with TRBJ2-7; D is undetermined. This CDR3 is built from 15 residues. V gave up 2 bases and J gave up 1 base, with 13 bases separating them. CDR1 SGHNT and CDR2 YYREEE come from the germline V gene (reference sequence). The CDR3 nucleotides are TGTGCCAGCAGCTTACGGAAAACGGGTTCCTACGAGCAGTACTTC. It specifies CASSLRKTGSYEQYF.

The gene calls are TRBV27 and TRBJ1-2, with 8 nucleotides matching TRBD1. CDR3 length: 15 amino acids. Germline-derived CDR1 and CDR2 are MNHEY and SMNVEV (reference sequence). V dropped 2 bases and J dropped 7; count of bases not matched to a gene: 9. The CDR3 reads CASSLTGTGFGGYTF. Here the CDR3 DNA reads TGTGCCAGCAGTTTAACCGGGACAGGTTTCGGTGGCTACACCTTC.

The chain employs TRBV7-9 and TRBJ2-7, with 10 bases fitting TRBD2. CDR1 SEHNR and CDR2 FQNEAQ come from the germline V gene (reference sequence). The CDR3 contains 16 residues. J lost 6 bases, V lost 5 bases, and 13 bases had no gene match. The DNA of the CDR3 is TGTGCCAGCAGCCCACCTCTAGCGGGGGCCCAAGGCGAGCAGTACTTC. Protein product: CASSPPLAGAQGEQYF.

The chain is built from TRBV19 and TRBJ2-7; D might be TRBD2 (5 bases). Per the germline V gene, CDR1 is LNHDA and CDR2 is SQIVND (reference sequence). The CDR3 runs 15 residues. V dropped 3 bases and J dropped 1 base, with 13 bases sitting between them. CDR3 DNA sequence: TGTGCCAGTAGTATGGACTCCCAGCAATCCTACGAGCAGTACTTC. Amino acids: CASSMDSQQSYEQYF.

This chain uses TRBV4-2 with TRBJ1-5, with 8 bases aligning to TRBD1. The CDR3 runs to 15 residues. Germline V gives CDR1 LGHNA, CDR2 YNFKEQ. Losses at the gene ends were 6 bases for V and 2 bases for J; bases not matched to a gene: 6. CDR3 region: CASRELDRGNQPQHF. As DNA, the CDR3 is TGTGCCAGCAGAGAATTGGACAGGGGCAATCAGCCCCAGCATTTT.

The CDR3 DNA follows: TGCAGCGTTTCCCCGGGGTCAGCCGGGGAGCTGTTTTTT. Residues: CSVSPGSAGELFF. The chain couples TRBV29-1 to TRBJ2-2, with D maybe TRBD2 (5 bases). This CDR3 is built from 13 residues. V shed 5 bases and J shed 6 bases, with 13 bases lying between them. Germline V gene data show CDR1 as SQVTM and CDR2 as ANQGSEA.

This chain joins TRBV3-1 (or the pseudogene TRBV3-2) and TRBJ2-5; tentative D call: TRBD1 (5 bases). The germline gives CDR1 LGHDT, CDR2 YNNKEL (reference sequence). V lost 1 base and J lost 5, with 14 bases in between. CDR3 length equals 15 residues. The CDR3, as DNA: TGTGCCAGCAGCCAAGCAGGGAACGGTTTGGAGACCCAGTACTTC. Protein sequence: CASSQAGNGLETQYF.

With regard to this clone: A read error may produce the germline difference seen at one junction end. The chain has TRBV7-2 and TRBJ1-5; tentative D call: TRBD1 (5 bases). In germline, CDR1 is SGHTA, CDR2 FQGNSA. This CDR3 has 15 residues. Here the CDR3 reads CASSRIGGSNQSQHF. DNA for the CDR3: TGTGCCAGCAGCCGTATTGGGGGGAGCAATCAGTCCCAGCATTTT.

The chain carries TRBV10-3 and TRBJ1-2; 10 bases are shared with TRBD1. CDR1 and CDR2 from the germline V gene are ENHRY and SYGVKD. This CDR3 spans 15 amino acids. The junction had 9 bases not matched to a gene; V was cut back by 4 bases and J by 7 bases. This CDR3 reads CAISGPGQGLSGYTF. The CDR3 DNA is TGTGCCATCAGTGGTCCGGGACAGGGGTTGAGTGGCTACACCTTC.

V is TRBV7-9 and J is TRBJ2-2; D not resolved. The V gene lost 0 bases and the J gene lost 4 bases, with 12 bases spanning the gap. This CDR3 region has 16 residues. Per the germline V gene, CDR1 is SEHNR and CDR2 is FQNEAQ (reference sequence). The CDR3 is CASSLARQVGTGELFF. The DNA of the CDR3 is TGTGCCAGCAGCTTAGCGCGTCAGGTGGGCACCGGGGAGCTGTTTTTT.

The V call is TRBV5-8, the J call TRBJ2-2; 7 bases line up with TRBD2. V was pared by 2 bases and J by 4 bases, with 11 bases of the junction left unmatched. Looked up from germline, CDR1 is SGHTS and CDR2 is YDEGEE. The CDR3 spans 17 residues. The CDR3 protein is CASSFSSGTSATGELFF. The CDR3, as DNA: TGTGCCAGCAGCTTTAGCAGCGGGACTTCGGCCACCGGGGAGCTGTTTTTT.

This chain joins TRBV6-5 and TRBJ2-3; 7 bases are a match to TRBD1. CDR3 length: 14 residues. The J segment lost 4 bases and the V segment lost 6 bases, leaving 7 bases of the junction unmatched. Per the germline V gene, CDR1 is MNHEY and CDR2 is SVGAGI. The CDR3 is CASSKDRTPDTQYF. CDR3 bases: TGTGCCAGCAGCAAGGACAGGACCCCAGATACGCAGTATTTT.

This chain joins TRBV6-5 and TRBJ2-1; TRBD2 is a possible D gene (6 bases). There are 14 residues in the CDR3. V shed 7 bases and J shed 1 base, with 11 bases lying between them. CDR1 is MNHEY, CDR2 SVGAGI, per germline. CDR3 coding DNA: TGTGCCAGCAAGGGGACTCTTTCCTACAATGAGCAGTTCTTC. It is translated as CASKGTLSYNEQFF.

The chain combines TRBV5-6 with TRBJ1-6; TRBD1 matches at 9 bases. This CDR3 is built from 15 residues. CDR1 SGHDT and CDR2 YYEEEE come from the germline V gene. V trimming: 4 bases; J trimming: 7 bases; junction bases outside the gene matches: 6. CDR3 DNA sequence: TGTGCCAGCAGCACCGGACAGGGGAGGAATTCACCCCTCCACTTT. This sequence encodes CASSTGQGRNSPLHF. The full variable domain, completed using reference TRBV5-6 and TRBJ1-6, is DAGVTQSPTHLIKTRGQQVTLRCSPKSGHDTVSWYQQALGQGPQFIFQYYEEEERQRGNFPDRFSGHQFPNYSSELNVNALLLGDSALYLCASSTGQGRNSPLHFGNGTRLTVT.

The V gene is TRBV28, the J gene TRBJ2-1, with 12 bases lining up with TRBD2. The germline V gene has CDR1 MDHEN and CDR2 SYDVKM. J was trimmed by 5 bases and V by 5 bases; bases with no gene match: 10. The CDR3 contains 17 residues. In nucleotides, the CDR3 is TGTGCCAGCAGTGAGACTAGCGGGAGCACCCCAAACAATGAGCAGTTCTTC. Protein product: CASSETSGSTPNNEQFF.

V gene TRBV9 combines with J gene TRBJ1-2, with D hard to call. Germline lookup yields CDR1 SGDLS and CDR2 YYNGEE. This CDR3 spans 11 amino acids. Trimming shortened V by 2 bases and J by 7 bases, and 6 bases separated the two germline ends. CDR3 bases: TGTGCCAGCAGCGTCGAGTCTGGCTACACCTTC. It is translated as CASSVESGYTF.